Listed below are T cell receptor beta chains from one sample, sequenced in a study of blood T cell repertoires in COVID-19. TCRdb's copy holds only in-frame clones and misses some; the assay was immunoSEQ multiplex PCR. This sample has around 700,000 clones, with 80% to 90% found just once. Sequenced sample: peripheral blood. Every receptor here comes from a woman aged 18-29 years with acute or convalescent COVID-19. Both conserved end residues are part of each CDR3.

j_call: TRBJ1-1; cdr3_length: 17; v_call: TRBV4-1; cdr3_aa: CASSQAGTGRTNTEAFF
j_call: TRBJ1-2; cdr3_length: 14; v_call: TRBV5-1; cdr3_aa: CASSPREGSYGYTF
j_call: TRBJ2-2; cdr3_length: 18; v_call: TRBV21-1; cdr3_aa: CASSKEGDRGHGTGELFF
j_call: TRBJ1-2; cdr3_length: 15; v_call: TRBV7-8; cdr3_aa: CASSHLSDSNYGYTF
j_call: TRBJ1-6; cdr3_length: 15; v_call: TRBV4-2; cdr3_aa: CASSQDEEGGSPLHF
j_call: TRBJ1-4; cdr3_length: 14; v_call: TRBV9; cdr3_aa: CASSVGSDNEKLFF
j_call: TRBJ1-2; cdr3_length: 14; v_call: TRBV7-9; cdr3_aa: CASSAELIIYGYTF
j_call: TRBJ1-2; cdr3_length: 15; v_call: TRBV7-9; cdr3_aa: CASSLDQGHNYGYTF
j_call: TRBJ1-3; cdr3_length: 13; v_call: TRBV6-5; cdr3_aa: CASSYHTYDTIYF
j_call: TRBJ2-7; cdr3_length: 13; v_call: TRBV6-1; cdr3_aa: CASSEGGAYEQYF
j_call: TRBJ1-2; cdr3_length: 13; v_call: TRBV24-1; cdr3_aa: CATSGAGNYGYTF
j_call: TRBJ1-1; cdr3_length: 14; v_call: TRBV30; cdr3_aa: CAWSDSVSGTEAFF
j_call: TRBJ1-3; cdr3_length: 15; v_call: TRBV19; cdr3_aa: CATAGGREPGNTIYF
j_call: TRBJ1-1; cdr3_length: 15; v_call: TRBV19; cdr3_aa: CASSPRSVMNTEAFF
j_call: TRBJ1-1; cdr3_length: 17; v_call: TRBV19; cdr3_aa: CASSIEWTVGPNTEAFF
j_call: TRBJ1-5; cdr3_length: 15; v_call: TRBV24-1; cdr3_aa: CATSERGQGDQPQHF
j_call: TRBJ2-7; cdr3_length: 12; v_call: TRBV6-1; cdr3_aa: CASSEIGAVEYF
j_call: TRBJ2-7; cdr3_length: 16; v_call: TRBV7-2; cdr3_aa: CASSSLDPSGDPRRYF
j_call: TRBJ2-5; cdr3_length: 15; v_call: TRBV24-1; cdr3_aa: CATSDRTGGKETQYF
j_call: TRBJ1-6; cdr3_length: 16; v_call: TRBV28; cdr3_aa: CASSLDRGRVNSPLHF